One and the same sample provided the 14 T cell receptor beta chains below, sequenced in a study of T cell responses to AZD1222 COVID-19 vaccine listed by TCRdb under 2021. In light of the paper, this sample's time point label describes: about 28 days (+/-7) after the second vaccine dose. Library prep was done by the immunoSEQ multiplex PCR assay. The source is immuneACCESS, and TCRdb retained only in-frame sequences with V and J called. Part of the clones is not carried over; for the studies checked, unresolved V genes explain less than half of this, and the remainder is unexplained. The sample profile shows just under 150,000 clones; just over 85% of them were found once. About 5.4% of the sample is taken by the ten largest. The sequenced sample was peripheral blood, obtained 28 days after the second AZD1222 dose. The receptors here all came from an adult who received the AZD1222 COVID-19 vaccine.

J is TRBJ2-7 and V is TRBV27; perhaps TRBD1 as D (6 bases). The CDR3 is made up of 13 amino acids. V was pared by 6 bases and J by 2 bases, with 11 bases between. Germline V gene lookup returns CDR1 MNHEY and CDR2 SMNVEV (reference sequence). The CDR3 loop is CASRGDTTYEQYF. CDR3 coding DNA: TGTGCCAGCAGAGGGGACACTACCTACGAGCAGTACTTC.

The rearrangement links TRBV27 to TRBJ1-4; D is possibly TRBD1 (5 bases). Trimming stripped 4 bases from V and 5 bases from J, with 8 bases between. Per the germline V gene, CDR1 is MNHEY and CDR2 is SMNVEV (reference sequence). This CDR3 is built from 13 residues. The CDR3 DNA is TGTGCCAGCAGTTCGTGGGACAATGAAAAACTGTTTTTT. Its protein product is CASSSWDNEKLFF.

The CDR3: CAWSPEVLSGYTF. CDR3 sequence (DNA): TGTGCCTGGAGTCCCGAGGTGCTCAGTGGCTACACCTTC. The chain couples TRBV30 to TRBJ1-2; D not certain. V lost 2 bases to trimming and J lost 7 bases, with 14 bases between them. Germline CDR1 is GTSNPN and CDR2 is SVGIG (reference sequence). The CDR3 contains 13 residues.

The V and J genes are TRBV5-1 and TRBJ2-5; 8 bases line up with TRBD1. Germline CDR1 and CDR2: SGHRS and YFSETQ. V gave up 3 bases and J gave up 5 bases; unmatched junction bases: 6. The CDR3 sequence is 14 residues long. The CDR3 spells CASSSTGAGETQYF. DNA for the CDR3: TGCGCCAGCAGCTCGACAGGGGCGGGGGAGACCCAGTACTTC.

Here the CDR3 reads CASTEFGQGRQPQHF. The CDR3 nucleotides are TGTGCCAGCACTGAATTTGGACAGGGTCGTCAGCCCCAGCATTTT. The V gene is TRBV21-1, the J gene TRBJ1-5; the table's D call, TRBD1, has no DNA check behind it. TRBV21-1 is a recognized pseudogene. This CDR3 is built from 15 residues.

There are a few counts of this clone. V is TRBV11-2 and J is TRBJ1-2, with D perhaps TRBD1 (6 bases). This CDR3 spans 13 amino acids. Trimming took 4 bases from V and 5 from J, leaving 11 bases between them. Per the germline V gene, CDR1 is SGHAT and CDR2 is FQNNGV. DNA for the CDR3: TGTGCCAGCAGCTCCAACAGGGATTATGGCTACACCTTC. This gives the protein CASSSNRDYGYTF.

This clone was seen a handful of times. The chain recombines TRBV6-2 or TRBV6-3 with TRBJ1-5; weak D call: TRBD1 (5 bases). The CDR3 consists of 14 residues. Germline assignment: CDR1 MNHEY and CDR2 SVGEGT. With 0 bases removed from V and 4 bases from J, the gap between germline ends came to 7 bases. CDR3 nucleotide sequence: TGTGCCAGCAGTTACTCGGGGGGGAATCAGCCCCAGCATTTT. Translated, it gives CASSYSGGNQPQHF.

CDR3 region: CASSIDPMTGYTYGANVLTF. The DNA of the CDR3 is TGTGCCAGTAGTATAGACCCTATGACAGGGTATACGTACGGGGCCAACGTCCTGACTTTC. This rearrangement joins TRBV19 to TRBJ2-6; the match to TRBD1 covers 7 bases. J gave up 4 bases and V 0 bases, and 15 bases lay outside the gene matches. Per the germline V gene, CDR1 is LNHDA and CDR2 is SQIVND (reference sequence). This CDR3 region has 20 residues.

This chain connects TRBV12-3 or TRBV12-4 to TRBJ1-1; the match to TRBD1 covers 7 bases. V lost 6 bases and J lost 7; bases outside the gene matches: 5. The CDR3 runs to 12 residues. The CDR3 coding sequence is TGTGCCAGCAGACGGGACAGCCATGAAGCTTTCTTT. This translates into CASRRDSHEAFF.

This clone was counted once. This chain connects TRBV5-1 to TRBJ2-1; 11 positions match TRBD2. Germline V CDR1 and CDR2: SGHRS, YFSETQ. V shed 3 bases, J shed 8 bases, and the junction held 7 bases outside the gene matches. The length of the CDR3 is 15 residues. CDR3: CASSYPTSGIYEQFF. CDR3 bases: TGCGCCAGCAGCTACCCGACTAGCGGGATCTATGAGCAGTTCTTC.

The CDR3 bases are TGTGCCAGTAGTAGCCGGCAGGGGACAACTAATGAAAAACTGTTTTTT. Its protein product is CASSSRQGTTNEKLFF. V and J are TRBV19 and TRBJ1-4, with D perhaps TRBD1 (6 bases). Per germline, CDR1 LNHDA and CDR2 SQIVND (reference sequence). V was clipped by 4 bases and J by 0 bases, with 12 bases between them. The CDR3 loop spans 16 amino acids.

CDR3 protein: CASSEQGLVDTQYF. The DNA for the CDR3 is TGTGCCAGCAGTGAACAGGGATTAGTAGATACGCAGTATTTT. This chain connects TRBV6-4 to TRBJ2-3; tentative D call: TRBD1 (6 bases). This CDR3 contains 14 residues. Germline loops: CDR1 MRHNA, CDR2 SNTAGT. The ends were cut back, 3 bases at V and 5 bases at J, with 12 bases in the middle.

The CDR3 loop is CASSRRTQSYTF. The CDR3 region has the DNA TGTGCCAGCAGCCGAAGGACTCAAAGCTACACCTTC. The rearrangement uses TRBV4-2 and TRBJ1-2; D is uncertain. Trimming took 4 bases from V and 9 from J, leaving 12 bases between them. CDR3 length equals 12 residues. CDR1 is LGHNA, CDR2 YNFKEQ, per germline.

This clone is a singleton in its sample. The V and J genes are TRBV19 and TRBJ2-2; possible D gene TRBD2, 6 bases. Germline V gene sequence: CDR1 LNHDA, CDR2 SQIVND (reference sequence). The V gene lost 9 bases and the J gene lost 3 bases, with 17 bases spanning the gap. CDR3 length: 15 residues. As DNA, the CDR3 is TGTGCCAGCAGTCGGCGGGGTATGGACACCGGGGAGCTGTTTTTT. This codes for CASSRRGMDTGELFF.